This T cell receptor beta chain was captured in a study of cytomegalovirus exposure and HLA in healthy donors. This CDR3 has 13 amino acids. Trimming removed 5 bases from V and 11 bases from J, with 18 bases in between. Germline CDR1 reads SEHNR; CDR2 reads FQNEAQ (reference sequence). Findings and limits, study-wide: DRB1 showed the most TCR associations and HLA-C the fewest in a later analysis, as rates varied by HLA locus. High sensitivity and specificity were reportedly achieved when the classifier diagnosed cytomegalovirus status. Most TCR sequences were rare, but some public TCRs occurred in many donors.

A multiplex PCR was run with 60 Vbeta primers and 13 Jbeta primers. This table comes from immunoSEQ multiplex PCR, and its TCRdb copy is limited to in-frame clones, with some not included. The sample holds about 160,000 clones, about three quarters seen once. About this clone itself: Its cognate antigen is unknown.

The sequence was obtained from a female donor in good health and CMV-seronegative. Sequenced input: PBMCs. V usage is TRBV7-9 and J usage is TRBJ1-1; TRBD1 might be the D (5 bases). CDR3 in DNA: TGTGCCAGCAGCCCCGGGACTCTGCGGGGGGCTTTCTTT. As protein: CASSPGTLRGAFF.